These T cell receptor beta chains were read from a single sample in a study of CD8+ T cells in alopecia areata. Sequencing was performed with immunoSEQ multiplex PCR; in TCRdb, only in-frame clones are kept and a portion is missing. The data contain more than 85,000 clones, roughly 64% of them singletons. The specimen was CD8+ T cells sorted from blood, collected at week 4, from a patient treated with tofacitinib. Receptors were obtained from a human donor with alopecia areata. The CDR3 runs from the conserved cysteine through the conserved F or W. Each record gives: J gene, V gene, clone size, D gene, CDR3 DNA, CDR3 protein. D genes are given only for firm matches. Clone size is given for some rows only: seen once, a few or many times, or a class if the clone is expanded.

J gene: TRBJ2-4; V gene: TRBV18; clone size: few; D gene: .; CDR3 DNA: TGTGCCAGCTCACCATTGCGAAGGGGAGAAAACATTCAGTACTTC; CDR3 protein: CASSPLRRGENIQYF
J gene: TRBJ2-7; V gene: TRBV28; clone size: few; D gene: .; CDR3 DNA: TGTGCCAGCAGCTGGGAGCTAGCTATCTACGAGCAGTACTTC; CDR3 protein: CASSWELAIYEQYF
J gene: TRBJ2-5; V gene: TRBV30; clone size: few; D gene: TRBD1; CDR3 DNA: TGTGCCTGGTGGACGGGACAGGGCCAAGAGACCCAGTACTTC; CDR3 protein: CAWWTGQGQETQYF
J gene: TRBJ2-1; V gene: TRBV25-1; clone size: .; D gene: TRBD1; CDR3 DNA: TGTGCCAGCAGTGAATTCGTATCGGGGACAGGATACAATGAGCAGTTCTTC; CDR3 protein: CASSEFVSGTGYNEQFF
J gene: TRBJ2-7; V gene: TRBV7-9; clone size: .; D gene: .; CDR3 DNA: TGTGCCAGCAGCGAGACAGGATCCTCCTACGAGCAGTACTTC; CDR3 protein: CASSETGSSYEQYF
J gene: TRBJ2-1; V gene: TRBV27; clone size: .; D gene: .; CDR3 DNA: TGTGCCAGCAGTATTACTAACGATGAGCAGTTCTTC; CDR3 protein: CASSITNDEQFF
J gene: TRBJ2-1; V gene: TRBV9; clone size: .; D gene: TRBD2; CDR3 DNA: TGTGCCAGCAGCCAACTAGCGGCCTCCTACAATGAGCAGTTCTTC; CDR3 protein: CASSQLAASYNEQFF
J gene: TRBJ1-1; V gene: TRBV5-4; clone size: .; D gene: .; CDR3 DNA: TGTGCCAGCAGCTTGGAGGGGACGGGGAACACTGAAGCTTTCTTT; CDR3 protein: CASSLEGTGNTEAFF
J gene: TRBJ1-1; V gene: TRBV19; clone size: few; D gene: TRBD1; CDR3 DNA: TGTGCCAGTGGAGGGGGCCCAGTGACTGAAGCTTTCTTT; CDR3 protein: CASGGGPVTEAFF
J gene: TRBJ2-1; V gene: TRBV29-1; clone size: few; D gene: .; CDR3 DNA: TGCAGCGTTGAAGAGGAGGGAGGTGAGCAGTTCTTC; CDR3 protein: CSVEEEGGEQFF
J gene: TRBJ2-3; V gene: TRBV30; clone size: .; D gene: TRBD2; CDR3 DNA: TGTGCCTGGAGTAGGCGGGAGGGTAGCACAGATACGCAGTATTTT; CDR3 protein: CAWSRREGSTDTQYF
J gene: TRBJ2-2; V gene: TRBV14; clone size: many; D gene: .; CDR3 DNA: TGTGCCAGCAGCCCTGGCACCTCTACCGGGGAGCTGTTTTTT; CDR3 protein: CASSPGTSTGELFF
J gene: TRBJ2-5; V gene: TRBV5-1; clone size: few; D gene: TRBD1; CDR3 DNA: TGCGCCAGCAGCGGGACAGGGGACGGCCCAGAGACCCAGTACTTC; CDR3 protein: CASSGTGDGPETQYF
J gene: TRBJ2-5; V gene: TRBV5-4; clone size: .; D gene: TRBD2; CDR3 DNA: TGTGCCAGCAGCCGCGGACTAGCGGGGGAAAGATATCAAGAGACCCAGTACTTC; CDR3 protein: CASSRGLAGERYQETQYF
J gene: TRBJ2-7; V gene: TRBV7-2; clone size: few; D gene: .; CDR3 DNA: TGTGCCAGCAGCTTAACAGGAGCCCACTACGAGCAGTACTTC; CDR3 protein: CASSLTGAHYEQYF
J gene: TRBJ2-7; V gene: TRBV6-5; clone size: .; D gene: .; CDR3 DNA: TGTGCCAGCAGTTACTCGCTCCAGGGCTACGAGCAGTACTTC; CDR3 protein: CASSYSLQGYEQYF
J gene: TRBJ2-7; V gene: TRBV29-1; clone size: .; D gene: .; CDR3 DNA: TGCAGCGTACGACGGGACACGTCCTACGAGCAGTACTTC; CDR3 protein: CSVRRDTSYEQYF
J gene: TRBJ1-1; V gene: TRBV29-1; clone size: once; D gene: .; CDR3 DNA: TGCAGCGTTGACAGGGGAGGGACTGAAGCTTTCTTT; CDR3 protein: CSVDRGGTEAFF
J gene: TRBJ2-1; V gene: TRBV14; clone size: once; D gene: TRBD2; CDR3 DNA: TGTGCCAGCAGCCAAGGGCTAGCGGGAGTAGGGTCCTACAATGAGCAGTTCTTC; CDR3 protein: CASSQGLAGVGSYNEQFF
J gene: TRBJ1-5; V gene: TRBV2; clone size: .; D gene: .; CDR3 DNA: TGTGCCAGCAGCCCCAGCGAGACTCAGCCCCAGCATTTT; CDR3 protein: CASSPSETQPQHF
J gene: TRBJ1-4; V gene: TRBV29-1; clone size: .; D gene: .; CDR3 DNA: TGCAGCGCAACTAATGAAAAACTGTTTTTT; CDR3 protein: CSATNEKLFF
J gene: TRBJ1-2; V gene: TRBV6-5; clone size: .; D gene: .; CDR3 DNA: TGTGCCAGCAGTTACTCGAAATTCGAGGGGTGGTATGGCTACACCTTC; CDR3 protein: CASSYSKFEGWYGYTF
J gene: TRBJ2-5; V gene: TRBV29-1; clone size: .; D gene: TRBD2; CDR3 DNA: TGCAGCGTTGGGTCGGCTAGCGGGGGGGAGACCCAGTACTTC; CDR3 protein: CSVGSASGGETQYF
J gene: TRBJ2-2; V gene: TRBV9; clone size: .; D gene: .; CDR3 DNA: TGTGCCAGCAGCGTAGCAGGGGCTGGCACCGGGGAGCTGTTTTTT; CDR3 protein: CASSVAGAGTGELFF
J gene: TRBJ2-2; V gene: TRBV27; clone size: .; D gene: TRBD1; CDR3 DNA: TGTGCCAGCAGTTTATTCGGGTCGACAGGGGGGATGTCCGGGGAGCTGTTTTTT; CDR3 protein: CASSLFGSTGGMSGELFF
J gene: TRBJ1-1; V gene: TRBV9; clone size: .; D gene: .; CDR3 DNA: TGTGCCAGCAGCGTTGAGGTGAACACTGAAGCTTTCTTT; CDR3 protein: CASSVEVNTEAFF
J gene: TRBJ1-1; V gene: TRBV25-1; clone size: .; D gene: .; CDR3 DNA: TGTGCCAGCAGTGGAGGAGCCAACACTGAAGCTTTCTTT; CDR3 protein: CASSGGANTEAFF
J gene: TRBJ1-6; V gene: TRBV9; clone size: few; D gene: .; CDR3 DNA: TGTGCCAGCAGCGTAGATCGGATGCCGAGCTCCTATAATTCACCCCTCCACTTT; CDR3 protein: CASSVDRMPSSYNSPLHF
J gene: TRBJ2-7; V gene: TRBV4-3; clone size: few; D gene: .; CDR3 DNA: TGCGCCAGCAGCCACCAGGAGGACAGTTCCTACGAGCAGTACTTC; CDR3 protein: CASSHQEDSSYEQYF
J gene: TRBJ1-2; V gene: TRBV29-1; clone size: .; D gene: .; CDR3 DNA: TGCAGCGTTGAGGACATATATGGCTACACCTTC; CDR3 protein: CSVEDIYGYTF
J gene: TRBJ2-7; V gene: TRBV27; clone size: .; D gene: .; CDR3 DNA: TGTGCCAGCAGTCTAGGGCTTACTTACGAGCAGTACTTC; CDR3 protein: CASSLGLTYEQYF
J gene: TRBJ2-2; V gene: TRBV15; clone size: many; D gene: .; CDR3 DNA: TGTGCCACCAGCAGTTGGAGGGGTCACGAGGAGCTGTTTTTT; CDR3 protein: CATSSWRGHEELFF
J gene: TRBJ1-1; V gene: TRBV27; clone size: .; D gene: .; CDR3 DNA: TGTGCCAGCAGCCTGGGGGGGGACACTGAAGCTTTCTTT; CDR3 protein: CASSLGGDTEAFF
J gene: TRBJ1-6; V gene: TRBV11-2; clone size: few; D gene: .; CDR3 DNA: TGTGCCAGCAGGAGTAGGGACATCGGCTCCTATAATTCACCCCTCCACTTT; CDR3 protein: CASRSRDIGSYNSPLHF
J gene: TRBJ2-5; V gene: TRBV7-8; clone size: .; D gene: .; CDR3 DNA: TGTGCCAGCAGAGAACAGGATAACCAAGAGACCCAGTACTTC; CDR3 protein: CASREQDNQETQYF
J gene: TRBJ2-3; V gene: TRBV7-2; clone size: .; D gene: TRBD2; CDR3 DNA: TGTGCCAGCAGCTCTGGCGGGGGGGCTCGCACAGATACGCAGTATTTT; CDR3 protein: CASSSGGGARTDTQYF
J gene: TRBJ2-7; V gene: TRBV29-1; clone size: .; D gene: TRBD1; CDR3 DNA: TGCAGCGCTCAACAGGGGGATTTCTACGAGCAGTACTTC; CDR3 protein: CSAQQGDFYEQYF
J gene: TRBJ2-1; V gene: TRBV6-1; clone size: .; D gene: TRBD1; CDR3 DNA: TGTGCCAGCAGTGAAGTCGTCGGGACAGGGATCTACAATGAGCAGTTCTTC; CDR3 protein: CASSEVVGTGIYNEQFF
J gene: TRBJ1-1; V gene: TRBV27; clone size: .; D gene: TRBD1; CDR3 DNA: TGTGCCAGCATTAAAACAGGGGTCACTGAAGCTTTCTTT; CDR3 protein: CASIKTGVTEAFF
J gene: TRBJ2-7; V gene: TRBV5-1; clone size: .; D gene: TRBD1; CDR3 DNA: TGCGCCAGCAGCTTGGCCAACGGACAGGGGCCGGGCTACGAGCAGTACTTC; CDR3 protein: CASSLANGQGPGYEQYF
J gene: TRBJ2-3; V gene: TRBV21-1; clone size: few; D gene: .; CDR3 DNA: TGTGCCAGCAGCAAAGACAGGGCGGCAGATACGCAGTATTTT; CDR3 protein: CASSKDRAADTQYF
J gene: TRBJ2-3; V gene: TRBV4-3; clone size: .; D gene: TRBD2; CDR3 DNA: TGCGCCAGCAGCCAGTCTAGACTAGCGGCTCGCACAGATACGCAGTATTTT; CDR3 protein: CASSQSRLAARTDTQYF
J gene: TRBJ1-1; V gene: TRBV2; clone size: .; D gene: .; CDR3 DNA: TGTGCCAGCAGCGCCGTATCCGATGAAGCTTTCTTT; CDR3 protein: CASSAVSDEAFF
J gene: TRBJ2-3; V gene: TRBV6-6; clone size: .; D gene: .; CDR3 DNA: TGTGCCAGCAGTGCCGGGACTAGCACAGATACGCAGTATTTT; CDR3 protein: CASSAGTSTDTQYF
J gene: TRBJ2-5; V gene: TRBV5-1; clone size: .; D gene: TRBD1; CDR3 DNA: TGCGCCAGCAGCTTGGGACAGGGGAAAGAGACCCAGTACTTC; CDR3 protein: CASSLGQGKETQYF
J gene: TRBJ2-3; V gene: TRBV30; clone size: .; D gene: TRBD2; CDR3 DNA: TGTGCCTGGACCCCTCTAGCGGAACGTAGCACAGATACGCAGTATTTT; CDR3 protein: CAWTPLAERSTDTQYF
J gene: TRBJ2-7; V gene: TRBV7-2; clone size: .; D gene: TRBD2; CDR3 DNA: TGTGCCAGCAGCTCGTTAGGGACTAGCGGAGGATACGAGCAGTACTTC; CDR3 protein: CASSSLGTSGGYEQYF
J gene: TRBJ2-7; V gene: TRBV30; clone size: .; D gene: .; CDR3 DNA: TGTGCCTGGATTGTAGGGAGCTACGAGCAGTACTTC; CDR3 protein: CAWIVGSYEQYF
J gene: TRBJ2-1; V gene: TRBV13; clone size: few; D gene: .; CDR3 DNA: TGTGCCAGCAGCTTAGGAGGGAACTACAATGAGCAGTTCTTC; CDR3 protein: CASSLGGNYNEQFF
J gene: TRBJ2-3; V gene: TRBV2; clone size: few; D gene: .; CDR3 DNA: TGTGCCAGCCCCAGTCTCCGCACAGATACGCAGTATTTT; CDR3 protein: CASPSLRTDTQYF
J gene: TRBJ2-1; V gene: TRBV7-3; clone size: .; D gene: TRBD2; CDR3 DNA: TGTGCCAGCAGCTTAGGGACTAGCGGGACAGATGAGCAGTTCTTC; CDR3 protein: CASSLGTSGTDEQFF
J gene: TRBJ1-2; V gene: TRBV14; clone size: .; D gene: .; CDR3 DNA: TGTGCCAGCAGCCCCCTGGGGACCTATGGCTACACCTTC; CDR3 protein: CASSPLGTYGYTF
J gene: TRBJ2-7; V gene: TRBV6-6; clone size: .; D gene: TRBD2; CDR3 DNA: TGTGCCAGCAGGGCGGGAGCCGGAATCTCCTACGAGCAGTACTTC; CDR3 protein: CASRAGAGISYEQYF